The 24 T cell receptor beta chains below come from one sample, sequenced in a study of blood T cell repertoires in COVID-19. Sequenced by immunoSEQ multiplex PCR; TCRdb stores in-frame clones only, minus some. The sample holds 180,000 or so clones, 86% seen once. The sample was PBMCs or T cells enriched from blood (not recorded which). These receptors all stem from a woman under 40 who had recovered from COVID-19.

The chain joins TRBV18 to TRBJ2-7, with D maybe TRBD2 (5 bases). V was cut by 2 bases and J by 0 bases, with 11 bases left in between. CDR3 length: 15 amino acids. Germline loops: CDR1 KGHSH, CDR2 LQKENI. The CDR3 DNA sequence: TGTGCCAGCTCACCAGGCCACACTAGCTCCTACGAGCAGTACTTC. Amino acids: CASSPGHTSSYEQYF.

The gene calls are TRBV6-5 and TRBJ2-7; D might be TRBD2 (6 bases). CDR3 size: 13 residues. Germline lookup yields CDR1 MNHEY and CDR2 SVGAGI. V was pared by 5 bases and J by 5 bases, with 13 bases between. This CDR3 reads CASSRGLSHEQYF. The CDR3 bases are TGTGCCAGCAGTAGGGGACTGTCCCACGAGCAGTACTTC.

The genes are TRBV15 and TRBJ2-3, with TRBD1 matching over 8 bases. Germline assignment: CDR1 LNHNV and CDR2 YYDKDF (reference sequence). V lost 5 bases and J lost 5; bases outside the gene matches: 6. This CDR3 is 14 amino acids long. CDR3 protein: CATSPDRGRDTQYF. For the CDR3, the DNA is TGTGCCACCAGCCCCGACAGGGGAAGAGATACGCAGTATTTT.

This sequence joins TRBV28 and TRBJ1-2; TRBD1 is a possible D gene (6 bases). Trimming cost V 6 bases and J 5 bases, with 13 bases left between them. Per the germline V gene, CDR1 is MDHEN and CDR2 is SYDVKM. CDR3 length: 13 residues. The CDR3 DNA reads TGTGCCAGCAGCTACAGGGTTCGGTATGGCTACACCTTC. Translation: CASSYRVRYGYTF.

The chain has TRBV7-2 and TRBJ2-3; the match to TRBD2 covers 9 bases. Trimming took 5 bases from V and 1 from J; bases not matched to a gene: 4. The germline V gene has CDR1 SGHTA and CDR2 FQGNSA. The CDR3 contains 15 residues. CDR3 residues: CASSRRLAGTDTQYF. CDR3 DNA: TGTGCCAGCAGCAGGCGACTAGCGGGCACAGATACGCAGTATTTT. Based on the CDR3 plus reference TRBV7-2 and TRBJ2-3, the full variable domain is GAGVSQSPSNKVTEKGKDVELRCDPISGHTALYWYRQSLGQGLEFLIYFQGNSAPDKSGLPSDRFSAERTGGSVSTLTIQRTQQEDSAVYLCASSRRLAGTDTQYFGPGTRLTVL.

The J gene is TRBJ2-1, the V gene TRBV9, with D possibly TRBD2 on 6 matching bases. Trimming left V 1 base short and J 3 bases short, with 11 bases between. There are 15 residues in the CDR3. The V gene's germline CDR1 is SGDLS and CDR2 YYNGEE. The CDR3 loop reads CASSVFGTVYNEQFF. For the CDR3, the DNA is TGTGCCAGCAGCGTATTCGGGACTGTCTACAATGAGCAGTTCTTC.

The sample holds one count of this clone. The V call is TRBV6-1, the J call TRBJ2-3; TRBD2 aligns across 10 bases. Trimming cost V 1 base and J 5 bases; bases outside gene matches: 3. The CDR3 has 15 residues. Looked up from germline, CDR1 is MNHNS and CDR2 is SASEGT. CDR3 sequence (DNA): TGTGCCAGCAGTGAAGGACTAGCGGGCGGAGATACGCAGTATTTT. It is translated as CASSEGLAGGDTQYF.

This chain joins TRBV5-4 and TRBJ2-7; 13 bases are shared with TRBD2. This CDR3 region has 14 residues. Germline CDR1 and CDR2: SGHNT and YYREEE (reference sequence). J lost 4 bases, V lost 4 bases, and 2 bases had no gene match. CDR3 sequence reads: CASSRTSGSYEQYF. CDR3 nucleotides: TGTGCCAGCAGCAGGACTAGCGGGAGTTACGAGCAGTACTTC.

The chain recombines TRBV19 with TRBJ1-2; tentative D call: TRBD1 (5 bases). Germline CDR1 is LNHDA and CDR2 is SQIVND (reference sequence). This CDR3 comprises 14 residues. Trimming pared 9 bases from V and 3 bases from J, leaving 17 bases between. The CDR3 region is CARPGGGRDYGYTF. The CDR3, as DNA: TGTGCCAGACCCGGCGGGGGGAGGGACTATGGCTACACCTTC.

V usage is TRBV25-1 and J usage is TRBJ2-5, with 13 bases identical to TRBD2. The trim removed 3 bases at V and 4 bases at J, leaving 5 bases unmatched. The CDR3 runs to 16 residues. Germline CDR1 is MGHDK and CDR2 is SYGVNS. The CDR3 nucleotides are TGTGCCAGCAGTGAGTGGACTAGCGGGAGTTTAGAGACCCAGTACTTC. It codes for CASSEWTSGSLETQYF. The full variable domain, completed using reference TRBV25-1 and TRBJ2-5, is EADIYQTPRYLVIGTGKKITLECSQTMGHDKMYWYQQDPGMELHLIHYSYGVNSTEKGDLSSESTVSRIRTEHFPLTLESARPSHTSQYLCASSEWTSGSLETQYFGPGTRLLVL.

V gene TRBV28 combines with J gene TRBJ1-5; D is perhaps TRBD1 (5 bases). Germline lookup yields CDR1 MDHEN and CDR2 SYDVKM. The CDR3 contains 16 residues. The V gene lost 8 bases and the J gene lost 0 bases, with 17 bases spanning the gap. DNA for the CDR3: TGTGCCAGCCGGGGGGGTTTAAGGGGTAGCAATCAGCCCCAGCATTTT. It yields the protein CASRGGLRGSNQPQHF.

The CDR3 nucleotides are TGTGCCTCTCGGGATCAGGAGAACACTGAAGCTTTCTTT. Protein sequence: CASRDQENTEAFF. The V call is TRBV12-3 or TRBV12-4, the J call TRBJ1-1; D is ambiguous. CDR3 size: 13 residues. Between the trimmed V and J ends, which lost 11 bases and 1 base, there was a span of 14 bases.

The count of this clone is one. The chain employs TRBV7-6 and TRBJ1-6; D might be TRBD1 (5 bases). This CDR3 is built from 15 residues. The V end was cut by 4 bases, the J end by 4 bases, with 11 bases between. CDR1 and CDR2 from the germline V gene are SGHVS and FNYEAQ. CDR3: CASSSQADYNSPLHF. For the CDR3, the DNA is TGTGCCAGCAGCTCACAGGCAGATTATAATTCACCCCTCCACTTT.

A few counts support this clone. The rearrangement joins TRBV28 to TRBJ1-2; TRBD1 matches at 7 bases. Trimming removed 6 bases from V and 6 bases from J; junction bases left unmatched: 10. CDR1 is MDHEN and CDR2 is SYDVKM in the germline V gene. The CDR3 sequence is 14 residues long. The CDR3 sequence is CASSQDREYDGYTF. In DNA, the CDR3 is TGTGCCAGCAGCCAAGACAGGGAATATGATGGCTACACCTTC.

The chain couples TRBV4-1 to TRBJ2-7; 9 bases are shared with TRBD1. From germline, CDR1 is MGHRA and CDR2 YSYEKL. The ends lost 3 bases at V and 6 bases at J; junction bases unmatched: 6. The CDR3 consists of 14 residues. The CDR3 DNA follows: TGCGCCAGCAGCCACGGGGACAGGGTGGCCGAGCAGTACTTC. Residues: CASSHGDRVAEQYF.

The chain combines TRBV2 with TRBJ1-2; 7 bases line up with TRBD1. The trim removed 3 bases at V and 5 bases at J, leaving 15 bases unmatched. Germline V CDR1 and CDR2: SNHLY, FYNNEI. The CDR3 length is 17 residues. The CDR3: CASSDRQGGYHKYGYTF. In DNA, the CDR3 is TGTGCCAGCAGTGATAGGCAGGGGGGATATCACAAATATGGCTACACCTTC.

There are a few counts of this clone. Within the sample, other DNA sequences also encode this same CDR3. This sequence joins TRBV4-1 and TRBJ2-2, with 7 bases matching TRBD1. Germline CDR1 MGHRA, CDR2 YSYEKL. The length of the CDR3 is 15 residues. Unmatched junction bases numbered 5, after V lost 4 bases and J lost 3 bases. The CDR3 sequence: CASSLGTDYTGELFF. CDR3 bases: TGCGCCAGCAGCCTCGGGACAGATTACACCGGGGAGCTGTTTTTT.

The genes are TRBV5-4 and TRBJ2-7; 7 positions match TRBD1. Germline CDR1 is SGHNT and CDR2 is YYREEE (reference sequence). CDR3 length equals 13 residues. V shed 7 bases, J shed 3 bases, and the junction held 7 bases outside the gene matches. The CDR3 reads CASRRQGYYEQYF. The DNA for the CDR3 is TGTGCCAGCCGGCGACAGGGTTACTACGAGCAGTACTTC. Looking up the rest from reference TRBV5-4 and TRBJ2-7 gives the full variable domain: ETGVTQSPTHLIKTRGQQVTLRCSSQSGHNTVSWYQQALGQGPQFIFQYYREEENGRGNFPPRFSGLQFPNYSSELNVNALELDDSALYLCASRRQGYYEQYFGPGTRLTVT.

The gene calls are TRBV3-1 (or the pseudogene TRBV3-2) and TRBJ2-5, with a weak D call TRBD1 (5 bases). Deletions cut 4 bases from V and 4 bases from J, with 7 bases between. CDR3 size: 12 residues. Germline CDR1 is LGHDT and CDR2 is YNNKEL (reference sequence). CDR3 protein: CASSPGLETQYF. The DNA for the CDR3 is TGTGCCAGCAGCCCAGGGCTAGAGACCCAGTACTTC.

The V gene is TRBV24-1, the J gene TRBJ1-1; possible D gene TRBD1, 5 bases. This CDR3 comprises 13 residues. Germline-derived CDR1 and CDR2 are KGHDR and SFDVKD. Between the trimmed V and J ends, which lost 4 bases and 5 bases, there was a span of 10 bases. CDR3 sequence (DNA): TGTGCCACCAGTGAAACAGGTGATACTGAAGCTTTCTTT. It yields the protein CATSETGDTEAFF.

The V gene is TRBV5-8, the J gene TRBJ1-1; possible D gene TRBD1, 6 bases. CDR1 and CDR2 from the germline V gene are SGHTS and YDEGEE. Trimming took off 3 bases at V and 3 bases at J, with 15 bases between the two ends. The CDR3 is 15 amino acids. Written as DNA, the CDR3 is TGTGCCAGCAGCTCCCGAGGGGGGGTTTACACTGAAGCTTTCTTT. The encoded protein is CASSSRGGVYTEAFF.

V usage is TRBV9 and J usage is TRBJ2-2; TRBD2 might be the D (8 bases). This CDR3 comprises 17 residues. Germline values: CDR1 SGDLS, CDR2 YYNGEE. Trimming cost V 3 bases and J 3 bases, with 18 bases left between them. DNA for the CDR3: TGTGCCAGCAGCGCGGGGGGGGACAGCTTCCACACCGGGGAGCTGTTTTTT. Amino acid sequence: CASSAGGDSFHTGELFF.

J is TRBJ2-1 and V is TRBV3-1 (or the pseudogene TRBV3-2); perhaps TRBD2 as D (6 bases). Trimming cost V 1 base and J 9 bases, with 16 bases left between them. The germline gives CDR1 LGHDT, CDR2 YNNKEL (reference sequence). The CDR3 loop spans 15 amino acids. CDR3 protein: CASSQGARLDGEQFF. The CDR3 bases are TGTGCCAGCAGCCAAGGAGCGAGACTAGACGGTGAGCAGTTCTTC.

The chain carries TRBV18 and TRBJ2-6, with TRBD1 as a possible D gene (6 bases). The V end lost 3 bases, the J end lost 2 bases, and 11 bases lay between the germline ends. This CDR3 has 16 residues. The germline V gene encodes CDR1 KGHSH and CDR2 LQKENI. This chain's CDR3 is CASSPATGPGANVLTF. The CDR3 nucleotides read TGTGCCAGCTCACCGGCAACAGGGCCTGGGGCCAACGTCCTGACTTTC. The whole variable domain, filled in from reference TRBV18 and TRBJ2-6, reads NAGVMQNPRHLVRRRGQEARLRCSPMKGHSHVYWYRQLPEEGLKFMVYLQKENIIDESGMPKERFSAEFPKEGPSILRIQQVVRGDSAAYFCASSPATGPGANVLTFGAGSRLTVL.